The T cell receptor (beta chain) described here comes from a study of lymphopenia after photon versus proton radiotherapy. Sequencing used immunoSEQ multiplex PCR; TCRdb keeps in-frame clones, though not all of them. The profile shows about 160,000 clones, around 85% of them singletons. This CDR3 comprises 14 residues. V lost 2 bases to trimming and J lost 4 bases, with 14 bases between them. Germline V gene data show CDR1 as GTSNPN and CDR2 as SVGIG (reference sequence). The rearrangement links TRBV30 to TRBJ2-5; D is unclear. Material: peripheral blood, obtained from a patient treated with photon-based radiotherapy. The sequence derives from a man aged 50 or older with gastric cancer. The CDR3 loop reads CAWSSSGRRETQYF. CDR3 coding DNA: TGTGCCTGGAGTTCCTCGGGCAGGAGAGAGACCCAGTACTTC.